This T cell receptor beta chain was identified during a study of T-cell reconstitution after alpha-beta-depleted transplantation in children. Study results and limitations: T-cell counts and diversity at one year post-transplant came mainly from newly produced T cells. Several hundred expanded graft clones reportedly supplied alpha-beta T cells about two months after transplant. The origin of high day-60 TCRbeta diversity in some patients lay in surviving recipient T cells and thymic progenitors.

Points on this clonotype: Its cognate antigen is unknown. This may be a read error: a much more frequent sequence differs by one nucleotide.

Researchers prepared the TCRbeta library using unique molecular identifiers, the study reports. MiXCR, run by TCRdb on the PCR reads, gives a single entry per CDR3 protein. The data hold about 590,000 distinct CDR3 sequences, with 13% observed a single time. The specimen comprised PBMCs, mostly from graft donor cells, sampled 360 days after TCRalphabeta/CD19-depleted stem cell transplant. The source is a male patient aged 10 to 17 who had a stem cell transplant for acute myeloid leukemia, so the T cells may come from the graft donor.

CDR3 in amino acids: CASSLAPVSYGQYF. DNA of the CDR3: TGTGCCAGCAGCTTAGCTCCGGTTTCCTACGGGCAGTACTTC. The chain employs TRBV7-9 and TRBJ2-7; no clear D gene. This CDR3 is 14 amino acids long. Germline loops: CDR1 SEHNR, CDR2 FQNEAQ (reference sequence).